This entry lists 21 T cell receptor beta chains sequenced from one sample in a study of cytomegalovirus exposure and HLA in healthy donors (TCRdb year 2017). The receptor library was made with the immunoSEQ multiplex PCR assay. For the multiplex PCR, a mixture combining 60 forward primers for TCR Vbeta segments and 13 reverse primers for TCR Jbeta segments was used. What TCRdb holds here is the immuneACCESS table cut down to in-frame rearrangements. Part of the clones is not present; checked against another copy, under half of the missing clones reflect an unresolved V gene, and the others are unexplained. In all, the sample holds 90,000 to 110,000 clones, and just over 75% of those were seen once. Jointly, the top ten make up around 8.5% of the sample. Source material: PBMCs. The source is a man aged 40-49 years in good health and CMV-seropositive.

About this clone itself: The germline gene is not matched at one end of the junction; a read error may be the cause. Other DNA sequences in this specimen translate into the identical CDR3. The chain employs TRBV5-1 and TRBJ1-1; no firm D call. CDR1 and CDR2 (germline): SGHRS, YFSETQ. This CDR3 region has 13 residues. The CDR3 sequence is CASSSRSYSEAFF. In nucleotides, the CDR3 is TGCGCCAGCAGCTCCCGTAGTTACTCTGAAGCCTTCTTT.

The chain is built from TRBV7-2 and TRBJ1-1; D might be TRBD1 (5 bases). V was shortened by 1 base and J by 6 bases, with 9 bases between the two germline ends. The germline V gene has CDR1 SGHTA and CDR2 FQGNSA. CDR3 length: 13 residues. The DNA for the CDR3 is TGTGCCAGCAGCTTAGTCAGGGATGCTGAAGCTTTCTTT. Encoded protein: CASSLVRDAEAFF.

The V call is TRBV7-2, the J call TRBJ2-3, with a possible D match to TRBD2 (6 bases). This CDR3 has 16 amino acids. Trimming took off 5 bases at V and 0 bases at J, with 15 bases between the two ends. The germline CDR1 and CDR2 sequences are SGHTA and FQGNSA. The CDR3: CASSLRGGRSTDTQYF. CDR3 DNA sequence: TGTGCCAGCAGCCTTCGGGGAGGTAGAAGCACAGATACGCAGTATTTT. Complete variable domain (other parts from reference TRBV7-2 and TRBJ2-3): GAGVSQSPSNKVTEKGKDVELRCDPISGHTALYWYRQSLGQGLEFLIYFQGNSAPDKSGLPSDRFSAERTGGSVSTLTIQRTQQEDSAVYLCASSLRGGRSTDTQYFGPGTRLTVL.

On this clone: A junction end diverges from the germline sequence, so it may reflect a read error. This chain links TRBV6-1 with TRBJ2-5; 8 bases map to TRBD1. CDR3 length: 14 residues. CDR1 is MNHNS, CDR2 SASEGT, per germline. CDR3 in amino acids: CASSEDRGWETQYF. CDR3 bases: TGTGCCAGCAGCGAAGACAGGGGTTGGGAGACCCAGTACTTC.

Regarding this clone: The same CDR3 arises from other DNA sequences in this sample as well. V usage is TRBV6-1 and J usage is TRBJ1-3; the match to TRBD1 covers 8 bases. This CDR3 is 15 amino acids long. V lost 4 bases to trimming and J lost 3 bases; unmatched junction nucleotides: 5. In germline, CDR1 is MNHNS, CDR2 SASEGT. The CDR3: CASSVEDRGGNTIYF. CDR3 coding DNA: TGTGCCAGCAGTGTCGAAGACAGGGGTGGAAACACCATATATTTT.

The chain combines TRBV6-5 with TRBJ2-1; D is possibly TRBD2 (5 bases). The germline gives CDR1 MNHEY, CDR2 SVGAGI. V was clipped by 2 bases and J by 9 bases, with 11 bases between them. CDR3 length equals 13 residues. The CDR3 coding sequence is TGTGCCAGCAGTTACCGCCTTGAGGGTGAGCAGTTCTTC. It is translated as CASSYRLEGEQFF.

In regard to this clone: One end of the junction does not line up with germline, which may come from a read error. The J gene is TRBJ1-1, the V gene TRBV6-6, with D maybe TRBD1 (5 bases). This CDR3 is 15 amino acids long. Germline loops: CDR1 MNHNY, CDR2 SVGAGI (reference sequence). CDR3 residues: CASTTGGLGDTEASF. The DNA for the CDR3 is TGTGCCAGCACCACAGGAGGGTTGGGAGACACTGAAGCTTCCTTT.

The J gene is TRBJ2-2, the V gene TRBV9; a possible D gene is TRBD1 (6 bases). CDR3 size: 15 residues. The V end lost 4 bases, the J end lost 0 bases, and 10 bases lay between the germline ends. The germline gives CDR1 SGDLS, CDR2 YYNGEE. DNA of the CDR3: TGTGCCAGCAGCCGGGACATTTCGAACACCGGGGAGCTGTTTTTT. The encoded protein is CASSRDISNTGELFF.

This clone was detected only once. CDR3 coding DNA: TGTGCCAGCAGCTTAATGAGTACGGAGACAGATACGCAGTATTTT. Its protein product is CASSLMSTETDTQYF. This chain connects TRBV7-2 to TRBJ2-3, with no clear D. The CDR3 is 15 residues long. V was clipped by 2 bases and J by 3 bases, with 12 bases between them. Germline CDR1 reads SGHTA; CDR2 reads FQGNSA. Full variable domain (rest looked up from reference TRBV7-2 and TRBJ2-3): GAGVSQSPSNKVTEKGKDVELRCDPISGHTALYWYRQSLGQGLEFLIYFQGNSAPDKSGLPSDRFSAERTGGSVSTLTIQRTQQEDSAVYLCASSLMSTETDTQYFGPGTRLTVL.

V usage is TRBV7-3 and J usage is TRBJ2-7; no clear D gene. The length of the CDR3 is 13 residues. V dropped 0 bases and J dropped 6 bases, with 9 bases sitting between them. In germline, CDR1 is SGHTA, CDR2 FQGTGA. The CDR3 loop is CASSLTDISEQYF. CDR3 nucleotides: TGTGCCAGCAGCTTAACCGACATATCCGAGCAGTACTTC.

This clone was detected only once. The V and J genes are TRBV6-1 and TRBJ2-3; 7 bases fit TRBD2. Germline V lookup: CDR1 MNHNS, CDR2 SASEGT. Trimming took 11 bases from V and 2 from J; bases not matched to a gene: 4. The CDR3 extends over 12 amino acids. CDR3 region: CAGRDFTDTQYF. The CDR3 DNA sequence: TGTGCCGGGAGGGACTTCACAGATACGCAGTATTTT.

The chain links TRBV11-2 to TRBJ2-5, with 9 nucleotides matching TRBD1. The CDR3 runs 18 residues. Germline assignment: CDR1 SGHAT and CDR2 FQNNGV. With V trimmed by 1 base and J by 5 bases, 14 bases remained unmatched. The CDR3 loop reads CASSLGDREGPEGETQYF. In DNA, the CDR3 is TGTGCCAGCAGCTTAGGGGACAGGGAAGGGCCTGAGGGCGAGACCCAGTACTTC.

The V call is TRBV20-1, the J call TRBJ1-1, with TRBD1 as a possible D gene (6 bases). Germline V gene lookup returns CDR1 DFQATT and CDR2 SNEGSKA (reference sequence). The CDR3 has 11 residues. V lost 8 bases to trimming and J lost 8 bases, with 15 bases between them. CDR3 coding DNA: TGCAGTACTTATAGAGGACAGGAAGCTTTCTTT. Protein: CSTYRGQEAFF.

There are a few counts of this clone. V is TRBV4-1 and J is TRBJ1-6; D is undetermined. Germline V CDR1 and CDR2: MGHRA, YSYEKL. The length of the CDR3 is 15 residues. Trimming removed 4 bases at V and 7 bases at J, with 14 bases between. CDR3 in DNA: TGCGCCAGCAGCCCACAGTATGGCTACAATTCACCCCTCCACTTT. Protein: CASSPQYGYNSPLHF.

This sequence joins TRBV4-1 and TRBJ1-2; 7 bases match TRBD1. Germline lookup yields CDR1 MGHRA and CDR2 YSYEKL. The ends lost 4 bases at V and 6 bases at J; junction bases unmatched: 11. The CDR3 consists of 15 residues. The CDR3: CASSPGQAGGDGYTF. The CDR3 DNA sequence: TGCGCCAGCAGCCCAGGACAGGCGGGAGGGGATGGCTACACCTTC.

The rearrangement joins TRBV11-2 to TRBJ2-7; the D is unclear. Trimming took off 5 bases at V and 0 bases at J, with 8 bases between the two ends. Germline CDR1 SGHAT, CDR2 FQNNGV. This CDR3 spans 13 amino acids. The CDR3 spells CASSPPGSYEQYF. The CDR3 DNA reads TGTGCCAGCAGCCCCCCGGGCTCCTACGAGCAGTACTTC. The variable domain in full, with the rest retrieved from reference TRBV11-2 and TRBJ2-7, is EAGVAQSPRYKIIEKRQSVAFWCNPISGHATLYWYQQILGQGPKLLIQFQNNGVVDDSQLPKDRFSAERLKGVDSTLKIQPAKLEDSAVYLCASSPPGSYEQYFGPGTRLTVT.

The chain couples TRBV5-4 to TRBJ2-3, with TRBD2 matching 10 bases. V was clipped by 4 bases and J by 0 bases; unmatched bases: 2. The CDR3 is 15 amino acids. Germline V gene sequence: CDR1 SGHNT, CDR2 YYREEE (reference sequence). The CDR3 nucleotides are TGTGCCAGCAGCGGACTAGCGGCTAGCACAGATACGCAGTATTTT. Its protein is CASSGLAASTDTQYF.

This chain joins TRBV4-3 and TRBJ2-7; no clear D gene. With 3 bases removed from V and 0 bases from J, the gap between germline ends came to 9 bases. The CDR3 covers 14 residues. CDR1 and CDR2 (germline): LGHNA, YSLEER. The CDR3 is CASSQGVFSYEQYF. The CDR3 DNA sequence: TGCGCCAGCAGCCAGGGCGTATTCTCCTACGAGCAGTACTTC.

The chain joins TRBV6-5 to TRBJ2-1, with D hard to call. CDR1 and CDR2 (germline): MNHEY, SVGAGI. The CDR3 loop spans 15 amino acids. V was pared by 2 bases and J by 8 bases, with 16 bases between. The DNA for the CDR3 is TGTGCCAGCAGTTACCGCCAGGTCCGTTTGGATGAGCAGTTCTTC. This translates into CASSYRQVRLDEQFF.

The V call is TRBV7-9, the J call TRBJ1-5; D is undetermined. Germline V gene data show CDR1 as SEHNR and CDR2 as FQNEAQ (reference sequence). The CDR3 extends over 13 amino acids. V was trimmed by 1 base and J by 5 bases, leaving 6 bases between them. CDR3 in DNA: TGTGCCAGCAGCTTAGTATCCGATCAGCCCCAGCATTTT. It encodes CASSLVSDQPQHF.

The V call is TRBV9, the J call TRBJ2-1; 8 nucleotides align to TRBD2. Germline CDR1 is SGDLS and CDR2 is YYNGEE. With V trimmed by 2 bases and J by 4 bases, 2 bases remained unmatched. This CDR3 contains 14 residues. CDR3 sequence reads: CASSVSGVYNEQFF. In DNA, the CDR3 is TGTGCCAGCAGCGTTAGCGGGGTATACAATGAGCAGTTCTTC.